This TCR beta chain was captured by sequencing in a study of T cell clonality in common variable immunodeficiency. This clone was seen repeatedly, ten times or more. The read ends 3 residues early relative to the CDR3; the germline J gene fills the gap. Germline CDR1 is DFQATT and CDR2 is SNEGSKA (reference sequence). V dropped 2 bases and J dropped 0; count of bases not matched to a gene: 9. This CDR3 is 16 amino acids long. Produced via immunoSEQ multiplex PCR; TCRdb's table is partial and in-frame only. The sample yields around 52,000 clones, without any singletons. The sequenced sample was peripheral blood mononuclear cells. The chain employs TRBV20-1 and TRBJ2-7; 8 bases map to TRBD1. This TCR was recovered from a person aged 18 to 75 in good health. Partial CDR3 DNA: TGCAGTGCTAGATCACTTAGGACAGGGAGCTCCTACGAG. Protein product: CSARSLRTGSSYE. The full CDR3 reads CSARSLRTGSSYEQYF.